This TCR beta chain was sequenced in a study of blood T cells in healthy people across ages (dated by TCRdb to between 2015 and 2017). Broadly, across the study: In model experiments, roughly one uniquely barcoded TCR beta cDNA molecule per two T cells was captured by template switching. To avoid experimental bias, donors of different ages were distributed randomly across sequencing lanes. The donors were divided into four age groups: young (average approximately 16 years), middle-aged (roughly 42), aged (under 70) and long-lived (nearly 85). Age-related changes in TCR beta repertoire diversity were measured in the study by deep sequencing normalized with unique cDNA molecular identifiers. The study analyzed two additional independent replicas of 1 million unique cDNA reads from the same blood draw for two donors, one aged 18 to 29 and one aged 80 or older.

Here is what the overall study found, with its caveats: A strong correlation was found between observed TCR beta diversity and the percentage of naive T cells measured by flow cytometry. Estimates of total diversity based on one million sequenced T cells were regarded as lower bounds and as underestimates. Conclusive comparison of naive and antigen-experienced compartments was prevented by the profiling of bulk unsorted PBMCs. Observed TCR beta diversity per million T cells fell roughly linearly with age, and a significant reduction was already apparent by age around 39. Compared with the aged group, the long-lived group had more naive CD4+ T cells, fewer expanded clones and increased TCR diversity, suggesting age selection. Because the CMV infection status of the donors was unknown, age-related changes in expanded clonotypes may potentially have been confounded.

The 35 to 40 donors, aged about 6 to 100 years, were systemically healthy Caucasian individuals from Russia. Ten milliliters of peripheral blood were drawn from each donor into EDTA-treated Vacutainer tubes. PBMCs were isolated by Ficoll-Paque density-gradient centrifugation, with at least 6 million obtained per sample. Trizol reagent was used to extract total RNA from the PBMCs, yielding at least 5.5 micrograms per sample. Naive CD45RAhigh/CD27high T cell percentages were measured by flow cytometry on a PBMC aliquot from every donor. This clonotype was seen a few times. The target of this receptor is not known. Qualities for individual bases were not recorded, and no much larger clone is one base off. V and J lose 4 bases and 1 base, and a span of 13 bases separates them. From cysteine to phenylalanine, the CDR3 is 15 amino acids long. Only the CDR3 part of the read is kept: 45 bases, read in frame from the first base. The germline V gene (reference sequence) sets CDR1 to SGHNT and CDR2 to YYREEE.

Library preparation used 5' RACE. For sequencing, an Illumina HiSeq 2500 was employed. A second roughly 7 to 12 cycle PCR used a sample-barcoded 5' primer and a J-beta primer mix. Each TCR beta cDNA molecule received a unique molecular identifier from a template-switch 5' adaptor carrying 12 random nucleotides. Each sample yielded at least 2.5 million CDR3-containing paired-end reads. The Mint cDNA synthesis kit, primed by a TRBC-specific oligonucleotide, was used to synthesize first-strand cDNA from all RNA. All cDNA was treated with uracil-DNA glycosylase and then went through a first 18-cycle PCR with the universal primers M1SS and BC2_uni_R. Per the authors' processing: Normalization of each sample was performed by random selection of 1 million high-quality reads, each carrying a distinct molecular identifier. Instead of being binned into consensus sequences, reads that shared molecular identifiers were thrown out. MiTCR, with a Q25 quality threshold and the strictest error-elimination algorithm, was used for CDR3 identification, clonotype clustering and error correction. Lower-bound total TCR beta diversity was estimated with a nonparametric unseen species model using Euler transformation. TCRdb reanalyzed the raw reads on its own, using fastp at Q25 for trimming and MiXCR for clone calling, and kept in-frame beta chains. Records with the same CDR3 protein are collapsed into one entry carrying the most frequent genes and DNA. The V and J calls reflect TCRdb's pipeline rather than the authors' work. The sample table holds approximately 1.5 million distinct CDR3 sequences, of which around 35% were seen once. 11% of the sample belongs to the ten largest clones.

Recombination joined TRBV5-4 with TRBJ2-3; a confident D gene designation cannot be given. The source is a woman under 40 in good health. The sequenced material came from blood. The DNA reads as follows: TGTGCCAGCAGCCGCGCAATCGGTGGCACAGATACGCAGTATTTT. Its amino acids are CASSRAIGGTDTQYF.